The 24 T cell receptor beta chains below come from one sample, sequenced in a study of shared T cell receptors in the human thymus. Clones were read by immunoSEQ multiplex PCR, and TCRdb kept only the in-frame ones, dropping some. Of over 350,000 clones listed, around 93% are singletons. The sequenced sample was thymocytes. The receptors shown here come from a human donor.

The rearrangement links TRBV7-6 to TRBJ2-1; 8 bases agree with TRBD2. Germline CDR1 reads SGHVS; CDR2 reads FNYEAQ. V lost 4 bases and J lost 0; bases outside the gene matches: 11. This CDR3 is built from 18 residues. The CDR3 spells CASSSHPGGDSSYNEQFF. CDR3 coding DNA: TGTGCCAGCAGCTCCCACCCCGGGGGGGATAGCTCCTACAATGAGCAGTTCTTC.

The CDR3 DNA reads as TGTGCCACCAGCCCGCTTGTTGCGGAGAGCAATCAGCCCCAGCATTTT. Amino acids: CATSPLVAESNQPQHF. The chain has TRBV15 and TRBJ1-5, with D unresolved. The CDR3 sequence is 16 residues long. V was cut by 5 bases and J by 1 base, with 15 bases left in between. The V gene's germline CDR1 is LNHNV and CDR2 YYDKDF (reference sequence).

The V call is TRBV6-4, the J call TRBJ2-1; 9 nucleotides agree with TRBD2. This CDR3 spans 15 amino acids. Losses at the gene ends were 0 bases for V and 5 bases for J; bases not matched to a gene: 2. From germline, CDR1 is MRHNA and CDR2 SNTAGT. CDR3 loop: CASSDSASGDNEQFF. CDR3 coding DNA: TGTGCCAGCAGTGACTCGGCTAGCGGGGACAATGAGCAGTTCTTC.

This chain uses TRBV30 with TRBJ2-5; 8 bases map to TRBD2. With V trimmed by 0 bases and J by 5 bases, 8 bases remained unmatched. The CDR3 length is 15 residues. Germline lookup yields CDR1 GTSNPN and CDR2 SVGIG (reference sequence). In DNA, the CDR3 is TGTGCCTGGAGTGTCCCAGCGGGAGATCCGGAGACCCAGTACTTC. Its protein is CAWSVPAGDPETQYF.

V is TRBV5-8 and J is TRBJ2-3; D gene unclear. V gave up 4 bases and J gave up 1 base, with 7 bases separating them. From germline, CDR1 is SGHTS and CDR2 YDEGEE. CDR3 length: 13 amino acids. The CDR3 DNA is TGTGCCAGCAGCCATCCAGGCACAGATACGCAGTATTTT. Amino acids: CASSHPGTDTQYF. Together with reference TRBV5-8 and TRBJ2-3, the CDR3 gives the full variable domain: EAGVTQSPTHLIKTRGQQATLRCSPISGHTSVYWYQQALGLGLQFLLWYDEGEERNRGNFPPRFSGRQFPNYSSELNVNALELEDSALYLCASSHPGTDTQYFGPGTRLTVL.

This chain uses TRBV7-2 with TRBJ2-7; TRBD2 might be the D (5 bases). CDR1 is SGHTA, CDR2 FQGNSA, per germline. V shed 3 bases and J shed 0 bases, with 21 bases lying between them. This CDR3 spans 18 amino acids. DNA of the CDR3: TGTGCCAGCAGCTTGATCCCCGTGGGGAGCCCTAGCTCCTACGAGCAGTACTTC. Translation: CASSLIPVGSPSSYEQYF. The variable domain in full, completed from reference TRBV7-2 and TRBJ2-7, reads GAGVSQSPSNKVTEKGKDVELRCDPISGHTALYWYRQSLGQGLEFLIYFQGNSAPDKSGLPSDRFSAERTGGSVSTLTIQRTQQEDSAVYLCASSLIPVGSPSSYEQYFGPGTRLTVT.

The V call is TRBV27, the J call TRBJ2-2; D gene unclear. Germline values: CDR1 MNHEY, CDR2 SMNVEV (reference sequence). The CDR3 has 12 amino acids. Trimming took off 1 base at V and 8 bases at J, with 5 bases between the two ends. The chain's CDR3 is CASSLFLGELFF. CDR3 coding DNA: TGTGCCAGCAGTTTATTCCTTGGGGAGCTGTTTTTT.

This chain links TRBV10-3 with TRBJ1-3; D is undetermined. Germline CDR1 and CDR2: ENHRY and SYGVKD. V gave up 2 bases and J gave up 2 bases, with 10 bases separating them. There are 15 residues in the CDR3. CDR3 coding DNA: TGTGCCATCAGTGAGGGGAGGGTGACTGGAAACACCATATATTTT. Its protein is CAISEGRVTGNTIYF.

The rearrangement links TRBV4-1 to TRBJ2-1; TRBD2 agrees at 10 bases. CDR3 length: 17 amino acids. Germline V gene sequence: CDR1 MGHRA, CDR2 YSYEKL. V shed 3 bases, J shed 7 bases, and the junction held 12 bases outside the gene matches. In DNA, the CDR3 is TGCGCCAGCAGCCACGAACCGGGACTAGCGATTCGGAATGAGCAGTTCTTC. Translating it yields CASSHEPGLAIRNEQFF.

CDR3 DNA sequence: TGTGCCAGCAGCGCTGGTGACGAGCAGTACTTC. Translation gives CASSAGDEQYF. This rearrangement joins TRBV7-2 to TRBJ2-7; no clear D. Trimming took 5 bases from V and 5 from J, leaving 7 bases between them. The CDR3 runs 11 residues. Germline lookup yields CDR1 SGHTA and CDR2 FQGNSA. Filled out from reference TRBV7-2 and TRBJ2-7, the complete variable domain reads GAGVSQSPSNKVTEKGKDVELRCDPISGHTALYWYRQSLGQGLEFLIYFQGNSAPDKSGLPSDRFSAERTGGSVSTLTIQRTQQEDSAVYLCASSAGDEQYFGPGTRLTVT.

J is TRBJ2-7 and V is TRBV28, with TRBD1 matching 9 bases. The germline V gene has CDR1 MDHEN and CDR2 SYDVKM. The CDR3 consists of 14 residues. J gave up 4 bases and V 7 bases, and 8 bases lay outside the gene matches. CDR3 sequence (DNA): TGTGCCAGCATCCACGGACAGGGGTTATACGAGCAGTACTTC. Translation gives CASIHGQGLYEQYF.

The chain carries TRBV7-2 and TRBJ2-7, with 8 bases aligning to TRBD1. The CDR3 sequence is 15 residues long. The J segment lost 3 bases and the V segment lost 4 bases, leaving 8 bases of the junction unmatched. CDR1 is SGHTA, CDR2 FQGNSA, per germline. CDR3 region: CASSCRRDRCYEQYF. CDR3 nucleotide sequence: TGTGCCAGCAGCTGCAGGCGGGACAGGTGCTACGAGCAGTACTTC.

Here the CDR3 reads CASSVLDRGLETQYF. The CDR3 bases are TGTGCCAGCAGCGTATTGGACAGGGGGCTGGAGACCCAGTACTTC. This chain connects TRBV5-6 to TRBJ2-5, with 11 positions matching TRBD1. The germline V gene has CDR1 SGHDT and CDR2 YYEEEE. This CDR3 region has 15 residues. The V gene end was trimmed by 4 bases and the J gene end by 5 bases; junction bases not matched to a gene: 7.

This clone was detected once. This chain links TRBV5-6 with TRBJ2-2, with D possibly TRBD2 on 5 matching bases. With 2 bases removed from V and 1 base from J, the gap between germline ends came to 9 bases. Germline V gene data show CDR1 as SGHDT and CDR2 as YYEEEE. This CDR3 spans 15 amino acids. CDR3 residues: CASSFEAENTGELFF. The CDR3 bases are TGTGCCAGCAGCTTCGAAGCGGAGAACACCGGGGAGCTGTTTTTT.

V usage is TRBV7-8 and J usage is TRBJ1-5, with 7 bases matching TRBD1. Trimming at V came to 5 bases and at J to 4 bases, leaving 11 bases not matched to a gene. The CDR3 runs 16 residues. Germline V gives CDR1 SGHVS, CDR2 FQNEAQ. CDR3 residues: CASSPRDDRENQPQHF. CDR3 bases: TGTGCCAGCAGCCCGAGGGACGACAGGGAGAATCAGCCCCAGCATTTT.

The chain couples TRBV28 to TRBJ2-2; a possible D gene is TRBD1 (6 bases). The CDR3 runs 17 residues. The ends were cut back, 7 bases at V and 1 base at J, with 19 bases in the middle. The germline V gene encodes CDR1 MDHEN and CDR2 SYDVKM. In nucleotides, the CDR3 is TGTGCCAGCAACTATGCGACCGGGACACAGAACACCGGGGAGCTGTTTTTT. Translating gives CASNYATGTQNTGELFF. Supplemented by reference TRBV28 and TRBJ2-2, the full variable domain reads DVKVTQSSRYLVKRTGEKVFLECVQDMDHENMFWYRQDPGLGLRLIYFSYDVKMKEKGDIPEGYSVSREKKERFSLILESASTNQTSMYLCASNYATGTQNTGELFFGEGSRLTVL.

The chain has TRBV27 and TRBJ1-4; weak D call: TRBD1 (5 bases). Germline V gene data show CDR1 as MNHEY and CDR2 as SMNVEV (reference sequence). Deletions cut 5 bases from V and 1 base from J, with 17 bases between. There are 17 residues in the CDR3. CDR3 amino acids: CASSLGTNIETNEKLFF. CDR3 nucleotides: TGTGCCAGCAGTCTCGGGACCAACATCGAAACTAATGAAAAACTGTTTTTT.

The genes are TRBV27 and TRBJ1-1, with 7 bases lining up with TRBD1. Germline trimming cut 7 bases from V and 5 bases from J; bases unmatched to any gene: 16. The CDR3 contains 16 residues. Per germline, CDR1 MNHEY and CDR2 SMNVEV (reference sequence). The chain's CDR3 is CASTMGQNQSETEAFF. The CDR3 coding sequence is TGTGCCAGCACCATGGGACAGAACCAGTCGGAGACTGAAGCTTTCTTT.

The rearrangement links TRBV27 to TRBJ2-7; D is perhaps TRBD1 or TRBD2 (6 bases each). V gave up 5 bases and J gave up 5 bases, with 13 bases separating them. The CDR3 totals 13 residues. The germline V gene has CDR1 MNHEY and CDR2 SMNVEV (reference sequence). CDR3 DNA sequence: TGTGCCAGCAGTCGGGGGCCTAGGGACGAGCAGTACTTC. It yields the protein CASSRGPRDEQYF.

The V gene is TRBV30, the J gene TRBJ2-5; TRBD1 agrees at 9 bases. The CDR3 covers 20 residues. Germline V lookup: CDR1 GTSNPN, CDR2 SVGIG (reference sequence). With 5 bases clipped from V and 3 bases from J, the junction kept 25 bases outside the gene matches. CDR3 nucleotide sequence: TGTGCCTGGGTCCCCAAAGGGGACACAGGGGGCATGGGTAGAAAAGAGACCCAGTACTTC. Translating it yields CAWVPKGDTGGMGRKETQYF.

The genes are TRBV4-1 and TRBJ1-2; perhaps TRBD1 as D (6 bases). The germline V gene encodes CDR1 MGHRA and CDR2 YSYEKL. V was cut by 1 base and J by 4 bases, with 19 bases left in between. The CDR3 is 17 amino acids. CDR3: CASSQGTGKRRTYGYTF. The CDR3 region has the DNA TGCGCCAGCAGCCAAGGCACAGGGAAGAGGCGGACCTATGGCTACACCTTC.

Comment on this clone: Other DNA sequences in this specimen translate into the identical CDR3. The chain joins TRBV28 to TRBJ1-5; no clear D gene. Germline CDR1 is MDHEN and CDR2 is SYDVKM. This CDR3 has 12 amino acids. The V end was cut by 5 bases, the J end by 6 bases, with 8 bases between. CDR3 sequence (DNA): TGTGCCAGCAGTCTTCTCTCTCAGCCCCAGCATTTT. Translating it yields CASSLLSQPQHF.

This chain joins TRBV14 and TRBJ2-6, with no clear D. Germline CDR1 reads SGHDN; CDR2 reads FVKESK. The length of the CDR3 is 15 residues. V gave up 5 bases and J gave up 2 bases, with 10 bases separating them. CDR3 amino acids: CASSRVVAGANVLTF. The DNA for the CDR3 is TGTGCCAGCAGCAGGGTGGTGGCTGGGGCCAACGTCCTGACTTTC.

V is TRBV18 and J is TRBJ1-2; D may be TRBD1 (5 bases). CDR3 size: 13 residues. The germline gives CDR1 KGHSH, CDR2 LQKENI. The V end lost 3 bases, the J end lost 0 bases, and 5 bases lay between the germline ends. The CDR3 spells CASSPTANYGYTF. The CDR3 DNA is TGTGCCAGCTCACCGACAGCTAACTATGGCTACACCTTC.